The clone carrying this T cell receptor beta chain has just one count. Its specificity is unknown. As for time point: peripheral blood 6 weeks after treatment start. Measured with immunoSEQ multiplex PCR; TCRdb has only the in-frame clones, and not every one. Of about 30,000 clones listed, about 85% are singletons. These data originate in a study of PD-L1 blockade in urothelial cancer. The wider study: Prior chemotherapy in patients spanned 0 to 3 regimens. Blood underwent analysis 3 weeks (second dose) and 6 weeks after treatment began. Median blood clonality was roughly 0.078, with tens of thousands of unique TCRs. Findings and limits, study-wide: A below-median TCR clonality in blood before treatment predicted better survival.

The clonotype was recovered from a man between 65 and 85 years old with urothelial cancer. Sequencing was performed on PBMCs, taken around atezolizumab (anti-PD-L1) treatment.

CDR3 nucleotides: TGCAGCGTTGAGGGGGGCCGACAGGGTGGTGGCTACACCTTC. Translation gives CSVEGGRQGGGYTF. The genes are TRBV29-1 and TRBJ1-2, with 7 bases aligning to TRBD1. V was clipped by 3 bases and J by 7 bases; unmatched bases: 11. The CDR3 has 14 residues. In germline, CDR1 is SQVTM, CDR2 ANQGSEA.